Listed below are T cell receptor beta chains from one sample, sequenced in a study of T-cell memory formation after mild COVID-19. MiXCR, applied by TCRdb to the 5' RACE reads, yields one record per CDR3 protein. The sample contains 300,000 or so distinct CDR3 sequences, about 15% of which appear only once. Sequenced sample: PBMCs or a T cell subset sorted from them (not recorded which). Receptors originate from a man younger than 35 who had mild COVID-19 (a few samples of this study predate the infection). Cell type and time point are not known. CDR3s include the opening cysteine and the closing phenylalanine or tryptophan. A D gene is named only where the DNA matches it firmly. The listing skips clone size in some rows; elsewhere it reads once, few, many or a size class.

V: TRBV6-2/TRBV6-3
size: many
D: NA
J: TRBJ1-1
DNA: TGTGCCAGCAGTTTCAGGGTTACTGAAGCTTTCTTT
CDR3: CASSFRVTEAFF

V: TRBV7-9
size: few
D: NA
J: TRBJ2-3
DNA: TGTGCCAGCAGCACCAATCGGGGGGCCGGGGGAGATACGCAGTATTTT
CDR3: CASSTNRGAGGDTQYF

V: TRBV4-1
size: few
D: TRBD1
J: TRBJ1-2
DNA: TGCGCCAGCAGACTACCCGGACAGGGGATGGGAGGCTACACCTTC
CDR3: CASRLPGQGMGGYTF

V: TRBV5-1
size: many
D: NA
J: TRBJ2-6
DNA: TGCGCCAGCAGCTTGTCTGTTTCTGGGGCCAACGTCCTGACTTTC
CDR3: CASSLSVSGANVLTF

V: TRBV12-3/TRBV12-4
size: few
D: TRBD2
J: TRBJ2-5
DNA: TGTGCCAGCAGTTTGGTTAGCGGGGGGAAACAAGAGACCCAGTACTTC
CDR3: CASSLVSGGKQETQYF

V: TRBV28
size: NA
D: TRBD1
J: TRBJ2-2
DNA: TGTGCCAGCAGCACCAGGACAGGGAGCACCGGGGAGCTGTTTTTT
CDR3: CASSTRTGSTGELFF

V: TRBV12-3/TRBV12-4
size: many
D: TRBD1
J: TRBJ2-3
DNA: TGTGCCAGCTCGACACAGGGGACCCTCACAGATACGCAGTATTTT
CDR3: CASSTQGTLTDTQYF

V: TRBV19
size: few
D: NA
J: TRBJ1-5
DNA: TGTGCCAGTAGTATTACAGGAGATAGCAATCAGCCCCAGCATTTT
CDR3: CASSITGDSNQPQHF

V: TRBV24-1
size: NA
D: TRBD1
J: TRBJ2-2
DNA: TGTGCCACCAGTGATGACAGGGGGGCCGGGGAGCTGTTTTTT
CDR3: CATSDDRGAGELFF

V: TRBV11-1
size: many
D: NA
J: TRBJ2-1
DNA: TGTGCCAGCAGCCAAATCGGGACAACCAATGAGCAGTTCTTC
CDR3: CASSQIGTTNEQFF

V: TRBV5-6
size: NA
D: NA
J: TRBJ1-1
DNA: TGTGCCAGCAGCTTGACAGACCGGATAGGGCTGAAGGCTTTCTTT
CDR3: CASSLTDRIGLKAFF

V: TRBV18
size: few
D: TRBD1
J: TRBJ1-1
DNA: TGTGCCAGCTCCCCCGGGACAGGGGTCCCAACTGAAGCTTTCTTT
CDR3: CASSPGTGVPTEAFF

V: TRBV6-2/TRBV6-3
size: few
D: NA
J: TRBJ2-5
DNA: TGTGCCAGCAGTTACATGGCTAGAACGGAGACCCAGTACTTC
CDR3: CASSYMARTETQYF

V: TRBV5-1
size: many
D: NA
J: TRBJ2-7
DNA: TGCGCCAGCGGTCCGACAGACCGCGAGCAGTACTTC
CDR3: CASGPTDREQYF

V: TRBV11-2
size: NA
D: TRBD2
J: TRBJ2-5
DNA: TGTGCCAGCAGCCTGGCGGGGGTTAGACAAGAGACCCAGTACTTC
CDR3: CASSLAGVRQETQYF

V: TRBV7-6
size: NA
D: NA
J: TRBJ2-1
DNA: TGTGCCAGCAGCTCGACCGCTCACTACAATGAGCAGTTCTTC
CDR3: CASSSTAHYNEQFF

V: TRBV4-1
size: NA
D: NA
J: TRBJ1-3
DNA: TGCGCCAGCAGCCAAGAAGGCCGGGCGCGGGGAAACACCATATATTTT
CDR3: CASSQEGRARGNTIYF

V: TRBV9
size: few
D: NA
J: TRBJ2-3
DNA: TGTGCCAGCAGCACCGAGCTCGGCGCAGATACGCAGTATTTT
CDR3: CASSTELGADTQYF

V: TRBV7-2
size: NA
D: NA
J: TRBJ1-2
DNA: TGTGCCAGCAGCCCAGGGCGGACCTATGGCTACACCTTC
CDR3: CASSPGRTYGYTF

V: TRBV5-1
size: NA
D: TRBD1
J: TRBJ2-1
DNA: TGCGCCAGCAGCTTGGGTCAGACAGGGGGGAACAATGAGCAGTTCTTC
CDR3: CASSLGQTGGNNEQFF

V: TRBV12-3/TRBV12-4
size: NA
D: NA
J: TRBJ1-2
DNA: TGTGCCAGCAGTTCGAAACAGAACTATGGCTACACCTTC
CDR3: CASSSKQNYGYTF

V: TRBV28
size: NA
D: TRBD1
J: TRBJ1-5
DNA: TGTGCCAGCAGCCTGGGACAGCTGTATAGCAATCAGCCCCAGCATTTT
CDR3: CASSLGQLYSNQPQHF

V: TRBV7-2
size: NA
D: NA
J: TRBJ1-6
DNA: TGTGCCAGCAGCTTAATGAGGGACGCGTGGTCCGGGTCACCCCTCCACTTT
CDR3: CASSLMRDAWSGSPLHF

V: TRBV7-9
size: NA
D: NA
J: TRBJ1-2
DNA: TGTGCCAGCAGCTTTGCCAGAAATTATGGCTACACCTTC
CDR3: CASSFARNYGYTF

V: TRBV29-1
size: many
D: NA
J: TRBJ2-3
DNA: TGCAGCGTGGGGGAAGATACGCAGTATTTT
CDR3: CSVGEDTQYF

V: TRBV5-5
size: few
D: TRBD1
J: TRBJ1-1
DNA: TGTGCCAGCAGCTTGGCTGGGACAGGGCTGACTGAAGCTTTCTTT
CDR3: CASSLAGTGLTEAFF

V: TRBV12-3/TRBV12-4
size: many
D: TRBD1
J: TRBJ1-5
DNA: TGTGCCAGCAGCCCGACAGGGAATCAGCCCCAGCATTTT
CDR3: CASSPTGNQPQHF

V: TRBV27
size: NA
D: NA
J: TRBJ1-5
DNA: TGTGCCAGCAGTCCCGGACGGTATAGCAATCAGCCCCAGCATTTT
CDR3: CASSPGRYSNQPQHF

V: TRBV29-1
size: many
D: NA
J: TRBJ2-5
DNA: TGCAGCTCGGACAGCGACCAAGAGACCCAGTACTTC
CDR3: CSSDSDQETQYF

V: TRBV7-9
size: few
D: TRBD1
J: TRBJ2-1
DNA: TGTGCCAGCAGCCCTCCATTTGCCGGACAGGGGTGGAATGAGCAGTTCTTC
CDR3: CASSPPFAGQGWNEQFF

V: TRBV20-1
size: few
D: TRBD1
J: TRBJ2-3
DNA: TGCAGTGCTAGAGATCCCGAACAGGGGAACACAGATACGCAGTATTTT
CDR3: CSARDPEQGNTDTQYF

V: TRBV7-2
size: many
D: TRBD1
J: TRBJ2-6
DNA: TGTGCCAGCAGCTTAGGACAGGGCAACGTCCTGACTTTC
CDR3: CASSLGQGNVLTF

V: TRBV5-1
size: few
D: TRBD1
J: TRBJ2-4
DNA: TGCGCCAGCAGCCCTCGGACAGGGAGTGACATTCAGTACTTC
CDR3: CASSPRTGSDIQYF

V: TRBV4-2
size: NA
D: TRBD1
J: TRBJ1-6
DNA: TGTGCCAGCAGCCCGGAGGGGGCGCGTAATTCACCCCTCCACTTT
CDR3: CASSPEGARNSPLHF

V: TRBV9
size: NA
D: NA
J: TRBJ2-7
DNA: TGTGCCAGCAGCGTAGAACAGGGCCAAACCTACGAGCAGTACTTC
CDR3: CASSVEQGQTYEQYF